These T cell receptor beta chains were read from a single sample in a study of T cell changes during pregnancy in multiple sclerosis. Sequenced by immunoSEQ multiplex PCR; TCRdb stores in-frame clones only, minus some. This repertoire shows some 37,000 clones, around 94% found once; its top ten account for less than 0.8%. Source: CD4+ T cells from peripheral blood mononuclear cells, taken before pregnancy. The receptors derive from a female donor with multiple sclerosis, enrolled in a pregnancy study. CDR3s include the opening cysteine and the closing phenylalanine or tryptophan. The order of the fields is J gene, D gene, V gene, clone size, CDR3 DNA, CDR3 protein. The D gene is left open where the match is weak. Part of the rows lack a size; the others show once, few, many or a class for expanded clones.

TRBJ2-1	TRBD2	TRBV5-1	NA	TGCGCCAGCAGCTTGGGGGGACTAGCGGCCTACAATGAGCAGTTCTTC	CASSLGGLAAYNEQFF
TRBJ2-7	TRBD2	TRBV6-1	NA	TGTGCCAGCAGTGAAACAGCGGGAGTGAGTGAGCAGTACTTC	CASSETAGVSEQYF
TRBJ2-7	TRBD2	TRBV27	NA	TGTGCCAGCAGTTTGCGGGAGTCGAGCGAGCAGTACTTC	CASSLRESSEQYF
TRBJ2-7	TRBD2	TRBV7-8	NA	TGTGCCAGCAGCTCCAGCGGGCTAGCGGGCGAGCAGTACTTC	CASSSSGLAGEQYF
TRBJ2-7	NA	TRBV28	NA	TGTGCCAGCAGTCGCTGGGGGCGGTGGGAGCAGTACTTC	CASSRWGRWEQYF
TRBJ2-5	TRBD2	TRBV29-1	NA	TGCAGCTGGCGGGAGGAAGAGACCCAGTACTTC	CSWREEETQYF
TRBJ1-4	NA	TRBV7-9	once	TGTGCCAGCAGCTTAGGGGGCAGGGATAATGAAAAACTGTTTTTT	CASSLGGRDNEKLFF
TRBJ1-1	NA	TRBV5-1	NA	TGCGCCAGCAGCTTGGTACAGGGCAAGAACACTGAAGCTTTCTTT	CASSLVQGKNTEAFF
TRBJ2-1	NA	TRBV2	NA	TGTGCCAGCAGTGATCTGAGCTCCTACAATGAGCAGTTCTTC	CASSDLSSYNEQFF
TRBJ1-2	NA	TRBV28	NA	TGTGCCAGCAGTTTACGGAGGTATGGCTACACCTTC	CASSLRRYGYTF
TRBJ2-2	NA	TRBV7-6	NA	TGTGCCAGCAGCTTATGGCAGGGGGGCGGGGAGCTGTTTTTT	CASSLWQGGGELFF
TRBJ1-5	NA	TRBV6-6	NA	TGTGCCAGCAGATCCCAGGGATTCAATCAGCCCCAGCATTTT	CASRSQGFNQPQHF
TRBJ2-3	NA	TRBV20-1	medium-sized	TGCAGTGCTCTCCTCACAGATACGCAGTATTTT	CSALLTDTQYF
TRBJ2-3	NA	TRBV7-2	NA	TGTGCCAGCAGACCACAGACAGATACGCAGTATTTT	CASRPQTDTQYF
TRBJ2-1	TRBD2	TRBV11-2	NA	TGTGCCAGCAGCTTATCGGCTAGCGGCTACAATGAGCAGTTCTTC	CASSLSASGYNEQFF
TRBJ2-7	TRBD1	TRBV6-1	once	TGTGCCAGCCGTCGGGACAGCCCCTACGAGCAGTACTTC	CASRRDSPYEQYF
TRBJ1-2	TRBD1	TRBV19	NA	TGTGCCAGTAGTATAGACCGGGACAGGGGAGTTGGCTATGGCTACACCTTC	CASSIDRDRGVGYGYTF
TRBJ1-2	TRBD1	TRBV7-9	NA	TGTGCCAGCGGGATCGCCGCCGGACAGGGACACTATGGCTACACCTTC	CASGIAAGQGHYGYTF
TRBJ2-2	NA	TRBV7-2	NA	TGTGCCAGCAGCCAAGACAGGATGAACACCGGGGAGCTGTTTTTT	CASSQDRMNTGELFF
TRBJ2-1	TRBD2	TRBV14	NA	TGTGCCAGCAGTATTTTAGCGGGAGGGAGCTCCTACAATGAGCAGTTCTTC	CASSILAGGSSYNEQFF
TRBJ2-3	NA	TRBV5-6	NA	TGTGCCAGCAGCTTGTTAGGAGGGGTTGTAAATACGCAGTATTTT	CASSLLGGVVNTQYF
TRBJ2-5	TRBD2	TRBV5-1	NA	TGCGCCAGCAGCGCCACCGGGACTACCCAAGAGACCCAGTACTTC	CASSATGTTQETQYF
TRBJ1-3	TRBD1	TRBV19	NA	TGTGCCAGTATCAAGACAGGGACTGGAAACACCATATATTTT	CASIKTGTGNTIYF
TRBJ1-5	TRBD1	TRBV19	NA	TGTGCCAGTAGTACAGACAGGGGCGGGCTTAGCAATCAGCCCCAGCATTTT	CASSTDRGGLSNQPQHF
TRBJ1-1	NA	TRBV6-1	NA	TGTGCCAGCAGTGAATACGGGGTTCTAGGGAACACTGAAGCTTTCTTT	CASSEYGVLGNTEAFF
TRBJ1-5	TRBD1	TRBV6-6	NA	TGTGCCAGCAGCCTACCCGCAGGGGGCCACAATCAGCCCCAGCATTTT	CASSLPAGGHNQPQHF
TRBJ2-2	NA	TRBV11-3	once	TGTGCCAGCAGCTTAGATTCTCACAGGAGGGGAACCGGGGAGCTGTTTTTT	CASSLDSHRRGTGELFF
TRBJ1-1	NA	TRBV13	NA	TGTGCCAGCAGCTCAACACGGCGGGACACTGAAGCTTTCTTT	CASSSTRRDTEAFF
TRBJ2-7	TRBD2	TRBV6-6	NA	TGTGCCAGCACTTCCACGGGACTAGTCCCCTACGAGCAGTACTTC	CASTSTGLVPYEQYF
TRBJ2-1	TRBD2	TRBV9	NA	TGTGCCAGCAGCGTAGAGCCTAGCGGGGACAATGAGCAGTTCTTC	CASSVEPSGDNEQFF
TRBJ2-1	TRBD2	TRBV11-3	NA	TGTGCCAGCAGCTTTGGGACTAGGTCCAATGAGCAGTTCTTC	CASSFGTRSNEQFF
TRBJ2-1	TRBD2	TRBV15	NA	TGTGCCACCAGCAGCAGACTAGCGGGAGTTTACAATGAGCAGTTCTTC	CATSSRLAGVYNEQFF
TRBJ1-1	TRBD1	TRBV7-8	once	TGTGCCAGCAGCCCCTTAGACAGGGCGAACACTGAAGCTTTCTTT	CASSPLDRANTEAFF
TRBJ2-1	TRBD1	TRBV5-1	NA	TGCGCCAGCAGCTTAGTGCAGGGGGCGGGCAATGAGCAGTTCTTC	CASSLVQGAGNEQFF
TRBJ2-1	TRBD2	TRBV7-9	NA	TGTGCCAGCGGACGGGGACTAGCGAACAATGAGCAGTTCTTC	CASGRGLANNEQFF
TRBJ1-5	NA	TRBV6-5	NA	TGTGCCAGCAGTTCTGGCACTCAGCCCCAGCATTTT	CASSSGTQPQHF
TRBJ1-2	NA	TRBV2	NA	TGTGCCAGCAGTGCGAGCGTCGGCTATGGCTACACCTTC	CASSASVGYGYTF
TRBJ2-7	NA	TRBV5-4	NA	TGTGCCAGCAGCTTGGACAGCGAGCAGTACTTC	CASSLDSEQYF
TRBJ2-1	NA	TRBV15	NA	TGTGCCACCAGCAGAGATTCGAGCGGTGCGAGCTCCTACAATGAGCAGTTCTTC	CATSRDSSGASSYNEQFF
TRBJ2-7	TRBD1	TRBV2	NA	TGTGCCAGCAGTGACCTTCCCCGGGACAGCTCCTACGAGCAGTACTTC	CASSDLPRDSSYEQYF
TRBJ2-1	TRBD2	TRBV5-4	NA	TGTGCCAGCAGCCCAGGACTAGCGGGACGATACAATGAGCAGTTCTTC	CASSPGLAGRYNEQFF
TRBJ2-3	NA	TRBV9	NA	TGTGCCAGCAGCGGGGGAGGAGGGTTCCCTACGCAGTATTTT	CASSGGGGFPTQYF
TRBJ2-7	TRBD2	TRBV28	NA	TGTGCCAGCAGTTTTAACAGCGGGAGGGCCATCCTGTACGAGCAGTACTTC	CASSFNSGRAILYEQYF
TRBJ2-5	NA	TRBV2	NA	TGTGCCAGCAGGGGGAGTGGGGGGTTGTTGGAGACCCAGTACTTC	CASRGSGGLLETQYF
TRBJ2-2	TRBD1	TRBV15	NA	TGTGCCACCAGCAGAGCTCGGACAGGTTCCTCGAACACCGGGGAGCTGTTTTTT	CATSRARTGSSNTGELFF
TRBJ1-4	NA	TRBV6-5	NA	TGTGCCAGCAGCTGGGGGCGAATGGGTGAAAAACTGTTTTTT	CASSWGRMGEKLFF
TRBJ1-2	NA	TRBV4-2	few	TGTGCCAGCAGCCAAGAACAGGGCCCCTTTGATGGCTACACCTTC	CASSQEQGPFDGYTF
TRBJ2-1	NA	TRBV7-2	NA	TGTGCCAGCAGCCTGAGACTCCCGCGCCTAGACTCCTACAATGAGCAGTTCTTC	CASSLRLPRLDSYNEQFF
TRBJ2-6	TRBD1	TRBV29-1	NA	TGCAGCGTTGAAACAAGGGACAGGGGAGATTCGGGGGCCAACGTCCTGACTTTC	CSVETRDRGDSGANVLTF
TRBJ1-1	TRBD1	TRBV15	few	TGTGCCACCAGCAGTTCGAGCCCACGCCTGTTGACAGGGGAGGCTTTCTTT	CATSSSSPRLLTGEAFF
TRBJ1-1	NA	TRBV9	once	TGTGCCAGCAGCGTAGGAGGGAGGGACACTGAAGCTTTCTTT	CASSVGGRDTEAFF
TRBJ2-7	NA	TRBV5-1	NA	TGCGCCAGCAGCATTGGGGACTCCCGGGACGAGCAGTACTTC	CASSIGDSRDEQYF